This record covers a single T cell receptor (beta chain). Antigen unknown. Germline and genes: mouse. The CDR3 end lies 1 residue beyond the end of the read and is filled in from the germline J gene. This specimen comes from a study of tissue T cells after allogeneic stem cell transplantation. The study's findings and limits: Within patients, tissue anatomy strongly shaped TCR repertoire composition. Shared clones across patients were few; motif clustering revealed tissue-specific shared signatures.

The sample's time point: mouse harvest day 7 after allogeneic transplant. The graft held 10^6 splenic CD5+ T cells and 10^7 T-cell-depleted bone marrow cells. Mice had MHC-mismatched B6 into BALB/c GVHD, sampled day 7 or 14. CDR3 sequences, V/J genes, frequencies and template counts came from survey-depth TCRbeta sequencing. Generated by immunoSEQ multiplex PCR, the TCRdb table keeps only in-frame clones and is missing some. The profile shows around 7,000 clones, less than 55% of them singletons. The CDR3 loop spans 16 amino acids. Deletions cut 0 bases from V and 0 bases from J, with 10 bases between.

J is TRBJ2-5 and V is TRBV21; TRBD1 is a possible D gene (7 bases). TRBV21 is an open reading frame, and its role is uncertain. The sequenced sample consisted of lymph node tissue. The receptor was derived from a female BALB/c mouse given C57BL/6 T cells with graft-versus-host disease after an allogeneic hematopoietic cell transplant. Incomplete CDR3 DNA: TGTGCTAGCAGTCAATCGCCAGGGGGGAACCAAGACACCCAGTAC. Translated, it gives CASSQSPGGNQDTQY. The full CDR3 protein is CASSQSPGGNQDTQYF.